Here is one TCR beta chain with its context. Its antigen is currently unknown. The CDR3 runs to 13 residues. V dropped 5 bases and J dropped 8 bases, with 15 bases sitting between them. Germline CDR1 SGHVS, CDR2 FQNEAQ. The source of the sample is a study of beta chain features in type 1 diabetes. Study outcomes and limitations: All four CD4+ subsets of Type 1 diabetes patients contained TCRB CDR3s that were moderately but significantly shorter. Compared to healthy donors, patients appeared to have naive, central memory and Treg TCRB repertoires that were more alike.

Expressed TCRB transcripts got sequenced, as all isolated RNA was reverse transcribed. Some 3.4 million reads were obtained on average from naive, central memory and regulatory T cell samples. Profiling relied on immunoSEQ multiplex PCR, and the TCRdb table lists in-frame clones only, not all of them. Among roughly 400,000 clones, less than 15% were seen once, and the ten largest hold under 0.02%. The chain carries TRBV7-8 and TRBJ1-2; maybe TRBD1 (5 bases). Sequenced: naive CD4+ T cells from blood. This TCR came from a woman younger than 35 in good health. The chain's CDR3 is CASSDSGLGGYTF. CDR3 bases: TGTGCCAGCAGCGATTCAGGGCTAGGCGGCTACACCTTC.